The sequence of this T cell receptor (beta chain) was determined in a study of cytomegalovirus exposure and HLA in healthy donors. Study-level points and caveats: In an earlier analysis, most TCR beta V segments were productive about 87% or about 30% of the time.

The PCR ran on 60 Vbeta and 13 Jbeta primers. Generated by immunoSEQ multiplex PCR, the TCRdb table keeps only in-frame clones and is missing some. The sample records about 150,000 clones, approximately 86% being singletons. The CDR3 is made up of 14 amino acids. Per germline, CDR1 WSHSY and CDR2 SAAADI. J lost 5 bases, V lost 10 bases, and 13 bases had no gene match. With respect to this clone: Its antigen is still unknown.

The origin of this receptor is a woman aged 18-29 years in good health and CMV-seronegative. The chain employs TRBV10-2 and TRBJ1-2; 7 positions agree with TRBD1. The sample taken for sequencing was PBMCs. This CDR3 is CAISPWDSLYGYTF. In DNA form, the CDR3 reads TGCGCCATCTCCCCCTGGGACAGCCTTTATGGCTACACCTTC.